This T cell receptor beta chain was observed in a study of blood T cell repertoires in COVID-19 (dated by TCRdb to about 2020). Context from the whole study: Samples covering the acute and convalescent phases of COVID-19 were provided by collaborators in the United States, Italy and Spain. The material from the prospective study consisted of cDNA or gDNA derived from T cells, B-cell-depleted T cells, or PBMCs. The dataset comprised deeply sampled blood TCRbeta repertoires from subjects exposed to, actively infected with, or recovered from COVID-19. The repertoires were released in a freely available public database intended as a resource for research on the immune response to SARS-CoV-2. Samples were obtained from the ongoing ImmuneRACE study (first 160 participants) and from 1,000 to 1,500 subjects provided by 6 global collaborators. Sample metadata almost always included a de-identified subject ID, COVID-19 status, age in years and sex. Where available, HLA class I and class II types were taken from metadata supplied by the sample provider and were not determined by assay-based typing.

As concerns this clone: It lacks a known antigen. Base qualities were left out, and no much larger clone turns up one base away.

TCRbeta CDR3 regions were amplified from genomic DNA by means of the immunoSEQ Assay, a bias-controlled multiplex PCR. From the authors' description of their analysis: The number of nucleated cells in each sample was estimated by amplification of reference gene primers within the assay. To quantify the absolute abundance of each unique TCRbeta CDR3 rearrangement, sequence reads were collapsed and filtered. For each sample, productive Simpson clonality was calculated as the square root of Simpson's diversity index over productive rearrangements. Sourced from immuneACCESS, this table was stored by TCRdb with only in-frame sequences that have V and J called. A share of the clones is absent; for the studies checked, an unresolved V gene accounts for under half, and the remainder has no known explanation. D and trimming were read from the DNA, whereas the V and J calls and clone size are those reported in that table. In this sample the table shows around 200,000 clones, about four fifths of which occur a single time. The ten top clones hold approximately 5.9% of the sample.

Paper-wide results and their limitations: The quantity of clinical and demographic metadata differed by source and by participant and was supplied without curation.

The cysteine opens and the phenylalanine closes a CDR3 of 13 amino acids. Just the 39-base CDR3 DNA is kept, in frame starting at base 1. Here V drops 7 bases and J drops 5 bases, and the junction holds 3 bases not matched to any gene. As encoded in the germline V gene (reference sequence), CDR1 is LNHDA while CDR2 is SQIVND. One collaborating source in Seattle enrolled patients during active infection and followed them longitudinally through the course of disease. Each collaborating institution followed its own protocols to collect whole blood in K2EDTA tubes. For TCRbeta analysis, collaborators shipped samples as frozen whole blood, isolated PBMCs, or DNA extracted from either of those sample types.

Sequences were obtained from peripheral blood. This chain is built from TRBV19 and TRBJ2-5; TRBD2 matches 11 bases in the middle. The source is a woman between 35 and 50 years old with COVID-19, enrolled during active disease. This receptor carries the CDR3 CASIPSGGETQYF. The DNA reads TGTGCCAGTATCCCTAGCGGGGGGGAGACCCAGTACTTC.